What follows are 9 T cell receptor beta chains derived from one specimen sequenced in a study of cytomegalovirus exposure and HLA in healthy donors. 13 Jbeta primers and 60 Vbeta primers were used for the PCR. TCRdb's table, derived via immunoSEQ multiplex PCR, lists solely in-frame clones and lacks some. The table has around 93,000 clones, 82% seen once. The sequenced material came from PBMCs. The receptor set was obtained from a middle-aged man in good health and CMV-seronegative.

The chain couples TRBV5-4 to TRBJ1-1; D not resolved. Germline CDR1 reads SGHNT; CDR2 reads YYREEE (reference sequence). Trimming removed 0 bases at V and 0 bases at J, with 21 bases between. The CDR3 length is 19 residues. CDR3 sequence (DNA): TGTGCCAGCAGCTTGGAGGGAGTATATCCCAAATTAATGAACACTGAAGCTTTCTTT. The encoded protein is CASSLEGVYPKLMNTEAFF.

The CDR3, as DNA: TGTGCCAGTAGCCAGGGGGCGCTCAGCGAGCAGTACTTC. Translating gives CASSQGALSEQYF. V and J are TRBV19 and TRBJ2-7; 8 bases agree with TRBD1. Per germline, CDR1 LNHDA and CDR2 SQIVND (reference sequence). J was trimmed by 6 bases and V by 6 bases; bases with no gene match: 7. This CDR3 is built from 13 residues.

The chain links TRBV9 to TRBJ2-1; 7 positions agree with TRBD2. The CDR3 has 14 residues. Trimming at V came to 6 bases and at J to 6 bases, leaving 9 bases not matched to a gene. Germline values: CDR1 SGDLS, CDR2 YYNGEE. CDR3 loop: CASTRGGSGNEQFF. Written as DNA, the CDR3 is TGTGCCAGCACCCGGGGAGGGAGCGGCAATGAGCAGTTCTTC.

This sequence joins TRBV28 and TRBJ1-5; 9 bases line up with TRBD1. This CDR3 contains 17 residues. The V gene's germline CDR1 is MDHEN and CDR2 SYDVKM. V shed 2 bases and J 7 bases; nucleotides not matched to a gene: 12. The CDR3 nucleotides are TGTGCCAGCAGTTTACCTCCGGGACAGGGCTTCGGGCAGCCCCAGCATTTT. Translation: CASSLPPGQGFGQPQHF.

This clone showed up just once. The chain carries TRBV11-2 and TRBJ1-1, with 10 bases lining up with TRBD1. V lost 5 bases and J lost 3; bases outside the gene matches: 9. This CDR3 comprises 16 residues. Germline V gives CDR1 SGHAT, CDR2 FQNNGV. The CDR3, as DNA: TGTGCCAGCAGCCCCGGGACAGGGGTAGAGTACACTGAAGCTTTCTTT. It is translated as CASSPGTGVEYTEAFF.

This chain uses TRBV6-5 with TRBJ1-3, with D possibly matching TRBD1 (5 bases). CDR1 and CDR2 from the germline V gene are MNHEY and SVGAGI. Trimming shortened V by 6 bases and J by 0 bases, and 12 bases separated the two germline ends. The CDR3 runs 15 residues. The CDR3 protein is CASRPPGFSGNTIYF. In DNA, the CDR3 is TGTGCCAGCAGACCTCCAGGGTTCTCTGGAAACACCATATATTTT.

The chain carries TRBV7-9 and TRBJ2-3; 8 positions agree with TRBD1. The CDR3 extends over 15 amino acids. CDR1 is SEHNR and CDR2 is FQNEAQ in the germline V gene (reference sequence). The J segment lost 5 bases and the V segment lost 3 bases, leaving 7 bases of the junction unmatched. CDR3 nucleotides: TGTGCCAGCAGCTTCCTGACAGGGGATAAAGATACGCAGTATTTT. Amino acids: CASSFLTGDKDTQYF.

The chain links TRBV19 to TRBJ2-3; D gene unclear. This CDR3 contains 14 residues. CDR1 LNHDA and CDR2 SQIVND come from the germline V gene (reference sequence). Trimming stripped 4 bases from V and 4 bases from J, with 12 bases between. The CDR3 protein is CASSTRREADTQYF. Written as DNA, the CDR3 is TGTGCCAGTAGTACCCGGCGAGAGGCAGATACGCAGTATTTT.

This clone was picked up one time. This sequence joins TRBV14 and TRBJ2-3; D might be TRBD1 (6 bases). V was trimmed by 4 bases and J by 1 base, leaving 15 bases between them. Germline CDR1 is SGHDN and CDR2 is FVKESK. The CDR3 has 16 residues. The CDR3 region is CASSRVLGGGTDTQYF. The CDR3 region has the DNA TGTGCCAGCAGCCGCGTTCTAGGGGGAGGCACAGATACGCAGTATTTT.